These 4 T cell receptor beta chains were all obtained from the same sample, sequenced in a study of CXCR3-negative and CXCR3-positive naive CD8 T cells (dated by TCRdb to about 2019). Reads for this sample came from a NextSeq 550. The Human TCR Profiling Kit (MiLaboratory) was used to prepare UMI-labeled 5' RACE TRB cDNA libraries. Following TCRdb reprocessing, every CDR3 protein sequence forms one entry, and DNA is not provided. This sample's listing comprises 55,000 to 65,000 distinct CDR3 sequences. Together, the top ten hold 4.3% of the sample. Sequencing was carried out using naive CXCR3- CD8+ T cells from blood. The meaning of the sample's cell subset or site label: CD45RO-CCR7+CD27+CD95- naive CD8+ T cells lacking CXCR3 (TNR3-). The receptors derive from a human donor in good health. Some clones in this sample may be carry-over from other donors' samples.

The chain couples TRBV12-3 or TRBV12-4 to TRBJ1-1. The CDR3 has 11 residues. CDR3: CASTVGREAFF.

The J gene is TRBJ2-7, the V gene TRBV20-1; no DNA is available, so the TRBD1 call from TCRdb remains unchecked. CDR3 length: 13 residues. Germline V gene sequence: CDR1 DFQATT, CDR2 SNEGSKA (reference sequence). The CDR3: CSARPGTDYEQYF.

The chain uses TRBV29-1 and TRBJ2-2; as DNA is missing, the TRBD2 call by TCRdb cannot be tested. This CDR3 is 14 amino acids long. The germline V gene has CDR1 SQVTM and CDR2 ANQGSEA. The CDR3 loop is CSVVPQGRAGELFF.

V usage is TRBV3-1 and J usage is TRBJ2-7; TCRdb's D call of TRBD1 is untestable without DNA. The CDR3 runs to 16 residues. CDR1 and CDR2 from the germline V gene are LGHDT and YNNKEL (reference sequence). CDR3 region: CASSQDLTETNYEQYF.